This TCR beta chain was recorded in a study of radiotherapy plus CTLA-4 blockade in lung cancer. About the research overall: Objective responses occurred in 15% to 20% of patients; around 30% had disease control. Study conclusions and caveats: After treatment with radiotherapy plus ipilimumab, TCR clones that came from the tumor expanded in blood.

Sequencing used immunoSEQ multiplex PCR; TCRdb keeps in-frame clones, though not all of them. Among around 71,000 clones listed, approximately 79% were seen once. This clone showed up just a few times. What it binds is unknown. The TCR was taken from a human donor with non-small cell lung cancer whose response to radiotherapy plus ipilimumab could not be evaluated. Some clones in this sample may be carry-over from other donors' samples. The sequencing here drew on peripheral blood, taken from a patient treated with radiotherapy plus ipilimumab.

The CDR3 here is CASSTTLNTEAFF. The CDR3 DNA is TGTGCCAGCAGTACCACATTGAACACTGAAGCTTTCTTT. This chain joins TRBV28 and TRBJ1-1; unclear D gene. Germline V gene data show CDR1 as MDHEN and CDR2 as SYDVKM. V was trimmed by 5 bases and J by 0 bases, leaving 7 bases between them. The CDR3 is 13 amino acids.